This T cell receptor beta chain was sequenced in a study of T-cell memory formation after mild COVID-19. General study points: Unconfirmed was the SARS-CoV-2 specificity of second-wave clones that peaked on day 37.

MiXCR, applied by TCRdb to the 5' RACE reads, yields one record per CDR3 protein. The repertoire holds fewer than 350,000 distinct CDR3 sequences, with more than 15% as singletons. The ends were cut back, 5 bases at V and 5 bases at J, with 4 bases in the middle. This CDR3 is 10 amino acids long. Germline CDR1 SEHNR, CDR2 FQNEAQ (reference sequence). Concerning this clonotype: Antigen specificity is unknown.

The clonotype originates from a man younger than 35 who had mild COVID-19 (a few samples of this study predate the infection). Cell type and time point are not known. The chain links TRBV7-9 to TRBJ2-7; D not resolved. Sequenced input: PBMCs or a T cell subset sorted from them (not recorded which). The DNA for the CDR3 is TGTGCCAGCAGCCGAGACGAGCAGTACTTC. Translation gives CASSRDEQYF.